This T cell receptor beta chain is from a study of T cells in Graves' hyperthyroidism and ophthalmopathy. General observations from the study: For ophthalmopathy, model prediction preceded onset by a median roughly 5.9 months. Most thyroid clonotypes expanded above 0.001 appeared in blood too. In simple terms, a model built on 13 V-J features told ophthalmopathy apart from stable hyperthyroidism.

About this clonotype itself: Its target is unknown. One base away lies a much larger clone, so this may be a sequencing read error.

J was trimmed by 5 bases and V by 7 bases; bases with no gene match: 12. This CDR3 is 15 amino acids long. Germline values: CDR1 MDHEN, CDR2 SYDVKM. TCR beta CDR3 regions were amplified from RNA. When the TCR CDR3 underwent first-round RT-PCR, the HTBI primer set was used. TCRdb reprocessed the multiplex PCR reads via MiXCR and lists one record per CDR3 protein. The top ten clones hold less than 15% of a sample with around 250,000 distinct CDR3 sequences, more than 12% of them seen once. Sequenced: blood. The sequence derives from a middle-aged woman with Graves' hyperthyroidism that later progressed to Graves' ophthalmopathy. The chain has TRBV28 and TRBJ2-5; 8 nucleotides line up with TRBD1. CDR3 DNA sequence: TGTGCCAGCATTTTTCAGGGGGCGGGATGGGAGACCCAGTACTTC. The encoded protein is CASIFQGAGWETQYF. The variable domain in full, completed from reference TRBV28 and TRBJ2-5, reads DVKVTQSSRYLVKRTGEKVFLECVQDMDHENMFWYRQDPGLGLRLIYFSYDVKMKEKGDIPEGYSVSREKKERFSLILESASTNQTSMYLCASIFQGAGWETQYFGPGTRLLVL.